This paragraph covers one T cell receptor (beta chain) sequence. One junction end disagrees with the germline gene, perhaps due to a read error. The template was RNA from unsorted bulk tissue. The data are from a study of tumor and adjacent non-tumor tissue in lung cancer. This CDR3 has 16 amino acids. Looked up from germline, CDR1 is SGHNT and CDR2 is YYREEE (reference sequence). A modified ARM-PCR protocol with three rounds of nested PCR amplified TCRbeta. TCRdb processed the multiplex PCR reads anew with MiXCR; each CDR3 protein has one entry. Of tens of thousands of distinct CDR3 sequences in the sample, around 78% were seen once.

V usage is TRBV5-4 and J usage is TRBJ2-2; TRBD1 matches 11 bases. The sequence was obtained from a man aged 55 to 70 with non-small cell lung cancer. The specimen was lung tumor tissue. CDR3 in amino acids: CAGSSDRGRETGELFF. For the CDR3, the DNA is TGTGCCGGCAGTTCGGACAGGGGGCGCGAAACCGGGGAGCTGTTTTTT.